This T cell receptor beta chain was profiled in a study of T cells in Graves' hyperthyroidism and ophthalmopathy. V lost 5 bases and J lost 4; bases outside the gene matches: 16. CDR1 and CDR2 from the germline V gene are PRHDT and FYEKMQ (reference sequence). CDR3 length: 17 amino acids. This clonotype was counted at least ten times. The patients, who ranged from 18 to 65 in age, presented with newly diagnosed hyperthyroidism lasting under 2 months. Amplification targeted TCR beta CDR3 regions from RNA transcripts. The TCR CDR3 first-round RT-PCR relied on the HTBI primer set. TCRdb used MiXCR to reprocess the multiplex PCR reads, holding one entry per CDR3 protein. This table has about 700,000 distinct CDR3 sequences, 14% appearing once.

The TCR comes from a woman between 18 and 30 years old with Graves' hyperthyroidism. The sequencing sample was made of blood. V and J are TRBV13 and TRBJ1-2; 7 bases match TRBD1. CDR3 in DNA: TGTGCCAGCAGCACAAACAGGGGTATCCTCCCTATCTATGGCTACACCTTC. It specifies CASSTNRGILPIYGYTF.